The sequence of this T cell receptor beta chain was determined in a study of CD8+ T cells in alopecia areata. Turning to the study itself: Oral tofacitinib, 5 to 10 mg twice daily, was given in an open-label trial. The study, taken as a whole, reports: An increase in clonality over normal scalp was evident in lesional scalp, especially alopecia totalis/universalis. Scalp sequencing captures resident alphabeta T cells of normal skin too.

Concerning this clone: Its antigen is still unknown.

Extraction and reverse transcription of RNA yielded cDNA as the sequencing template. Sequenced by immunoSEQ multiplex PCR; TCRdb stores in-frame clones only, minus some. This sample has about 140,000 clones, with around 49% found just once. The V gene's germline CDR1 is SQVTM and CDR2 ANQGSEA. Trimming cost V 4 bases and J 7 bases, with 11 bases left between them. The CDR3 extends over 12 amino acids. Obtained from alopecia areata patients were lesional scalp punch biopsies along with peripheral blood. The source material was CD4+ T cells sorted from blood, sampled at week 0. This chain uses TRBV29-1 with TRBJ1-5; the D is unclear. This clonotype was sampled from a human donor with alopecia areata. CDR3 bases: TGCAGCGTTGGGGGTGTGGGACAGCCCCAGCATTTT. Translation: CSVGGVGQPQHF.